This T cell receptor beta chain comes out of a study of T-cell reconstitution after alpha-beta-depleted transplantation in children (dated by TCRdb to 2016 to 2017). Background for the entire study: The study quantitatively tracked T-cell immune reconstitution after TCRalphabeta/CD19-depleted allogeneic hematopoietic cell transplantation in children using TCR repertoire profiling. Broad study findings and their caveats: The frequencies of hyperexpanded clones fell over the following months, and after one year, T-cell counts and TCRbeta diversity were mostly attributed to newly produced T cells. In some patients, high TCRbeta diversity at day 60 was attributed to recipient T cells and intrathymic progenitors that had survived conditioning. The apparently early alphabetaT-cell count recovery about two months after transplant was reportedly dependent on only several hundred rapidly expanded clones derived from non-depleted graft cells.

The CDR3 runs 14 amino acids, cysteine and phenylalanine included. This entry keeps only the CDR3 DNA: 42 bases, framed from base 1. Germline trimming amounts to 2 bases on V and 2 bases on J, with 2 as the count of junction bases outside the gene matches. As encoded in the germline V gene, CDR1 is KGHSH while CDR2 is LQKENI. The treatment or condition label, as the study defines it: allogeneic hematopoietic cell transplantation with graft depleted of TCRalphabeta T cells and CD19 B cells. Transplant recipients were children who received TCRalphabeta/CD19-depleted allogeneic hematopoietic cell grafts. Preparation of the library involved PCR. Instrument used: Illumina HiSeq 2500. Molecular barcoding was employed in the preparation of TCR libraries, with unique molecular identifiers being used to normalize TCRbeta repertoire quantification. The public sequencing data were trimmed at Q25 with fastp and processed into clonotypes with MiXCR by TCRdb, which kept only in-frame beta chains. Identical CDR3 protein sequences are pooled into one entry, listed with their most common genes and DNA. The sample table shows a few hundred thousand distinct CDR3 sequences, and about 9.5% are seen once. Around 7.6% of the sample lies in the top ten.

Notes on this clonotype: This clone's antigen is unknown. No qualities accompany the bases; no much larger clone lies one base away.

The rearranged segments are TRBV18 and TRBJ1-2, with 7 bases in between that match TRBD1. The sequence was collected from a boy under two years old with acute myeloid leukemia, due to receive a stem cell transplant. The specimen was PBMCs, collected before TCRalphabeta/CD19-depleted stem cell transplant. The CDR3 protein is CASSPWDRNYGYTF. The nucleotide sequence reads as follows: TGTGCCAGCTCACCATGGGACAGAAACTATGGCTACACCTTC.